This T cell receptor (beta chain) emerged from a study of blood T cell repertoires in COVID-19. Study information: Samples came from the United States, Italy and Spain, spanning acute and convalescent COVID-19. Sample material is recorded as cDNA or gDNA derived from T cells, B-cell-depleted T cells, or PBMCs.

Germline V gene sequence: CDR1 MNHEY, CDR2 SVGAGI. Trimming cost V 5 bases and J 7 bases; bases outside gene matches: 7. The length of the CDR3 is 14 residues. Methods used by the authors: Amplified reference gene primers provided the basis for estimating nucleated cell counts. Profiling relied on immunoSEQ multiplex PCR, and the TCRdb table lists in-frame clones only, not all of them. Clone size and V and J calls were adopted from that table, with D and trimming inferred from the DNA. The sample holds tens of thousands of clones, 80% to 90% seen once. The chain is built from TRBV6-5 and TRBJ1-2, with TRBD1 identical over 10 bases. The TCR sequence derives from an older woman with acute or convalescent COVID-19. Sequenced material: peripheral blood. The CDR3 spells CASSNGQGVRGYTF. DNA for the CDR3: TGTGCCAGCAGTAACGGACAGGGGGTGCGTGGCTACACCTTC.